Presented here are 21 T cell receptor beta chains from one specimen sequenced in a study of blood T cells in healthy people across ages. The authors ran a second PCR of 7 to 11 cycles using a sample-barcoded 5' primer and a J-beta primer mix. In TCRdb, the 5' RACE reads were re-called with MiXCR into one record per CDR3 protein. The table lists 1.5 million to 2 million distinct CDR3 sequences, roughly 27% of them singletons, with 7.7% in the top ten. Source material: blood. These receptors came from a woman aged 25-40 years in good health.

V is TRBV12-3 or TRBV12-4 and J is TRBJ2-1, with a possible D match to TRBD1 (5 bases). V lost 3 bases and J 5 bases, leaving 11 bases between the germline ends. The length of the CDR3 is 14 residues. Here the CDR3 reads CASSFQGPNNEQFF. The DNA of the CDR3 is TGTGCCAGCAGTTTTCAGGGCCCCAACAATGAGCAGTTCTTC.

This clonotype showed up just a few times. The chain is built from TRBV12-3 or TRBV12-4 and TRBJ2-7, with 7 positions matching TRBD1. The CDR3 contains 14 residues. With 3 bases clipped from V and 4 bases from J, the junction kept 6 bases outside the gene matches. CDR3 coding DNA: TGTGCCAGCAGTTTCGGACAGGCTGAGTACGAGCAGTACTTC. Translating it yields CASSFGQAEYEQYF.

The CDR3 bases are TGTGCCAGCAGAGCCTCCAGGAGGGCTTGGGCAGGAGGGTCCTACGAGCAGTACTTC. Translated, it gives CASRASRRAWAGGSYEQYF. The J gene is TRBJ2-7, the V gene TRBV14; possibly TRBD2 for D (6 bases). The CDR3 loop spans 19 amino acids. V was clipped by 6 bases and J by 1 base, with 28 bases between them. In germline, CDR1 is SGHDN, CDR2 FVKESK.

The V call is TRBV10-2, the J call TRBJ1-6; D uncertain. CDR1 and CDR2 (germline): WSHSY, SAAADI. The CDR3 is 13 amino acids. V was cut by 4 bases and J by 9 bases, with 10 bases left in between. The CDR3 sequence is CASSATASSPLHF. The CDR3 region has the DNA TGCGCCAGCAGTGCCACCGCAAGTTCACCCCTCCACTTT.

The chain couples TRBV21-1 to TRBJ2-7; no check of the table's D call, TRBD2, against the DNA was made. TRBV21-1 is flagged as a pseudogene. This CDR3 spans 16 amino acids. Here the CDR3 DNA reads TGTGCCAGCAGCAAAAAGGGACTAGCGGACTCCTACGAGCAGTACTTC. Amino acids: CASSKKGLADSYEQYF.

Comments on this clonotype: Germline and junction disagree at one end, which may indicate a read error. This chain connects TRBV7-9 to TRBJ1-1; D gene ambiguous. Per the germline V gene, CDR1 is SEHNR and CDR2 is FQNEAQ (reference sequence). The CDR3 has 14 residues. CDR3 sequence: CASNLSQVRTEAFF. CDR3 DNA sequence: TGTGCCAGCAACTTATCCCAGGTCAGAACTGAAGCTTTCTTT.

The table lists this clonotype with a few counts. The V gene is TRBV20-1, the J gene TRBJ2-7, with 9 positions matching TRBD1. The trim removed 2 bases at V and 4 bases at J, leaving 3 bases unmatched. The CDR3 spans 13 residues. From germline, CDR1 is DFQATT and CDR2 SNEGSKA (reference sequence). The CDR3 loop is CSARPDRGYEQYF. For the CDR3, the DNA is TGCAGTGCTAGACCGGACAGGGGTTACGAGCAGTACTTC.

This clonotype was counted between two and nine times. The chain employs TRBV20-1 and TRBJ1-5, with 7 bases fitting TRBD1. Germline CDR1 DFQATT, CDR2 SNEGSKA (reference sequence). Trimming at V came to 2 bases and at J to 4 bases, leaving 5 bases not matched to a gene. CDR3 length: 14 residues. CDR3: CSARHRGLNQPQHF. The CDR3 region has the DNA TGCAGTGCTAGACACAGGGGTCTTAATCAGCCCCAGCATTTT.

The rearrangement links TRBV29-1 to TRBJ2-4, with 10 positions matching TRBD2. Looked up from germline, CDR1 is SQVTM and CDR2 is ANQGSEA. V trimming: 2 bases; J trimming: 13 bases; junction bases outside the gene matches: 14. This CDR3 contains 15 residues. The CDR3 protein is CSVEPLAGAYNEQYF. CDR3 DNA: TGCAGCGTTGAACCGCTAGCGGGAGCCTACAATGAGCAGTACTTC.

This clonotype has a count of ten or more. This chain joins TRBV6-6 and TRBJ2-3; the D is unclear. In germline, CDR1 is MNHNY, CDR2 SVGAGI (reference sequence). V dropped 2 bases and J dropped 5 bases, with 11 bases sitting between them. The CDR3 loop spans 14 amino acids. CDR3 amino acids: CASSYPTHGDTQYF. CDR3 bases: TGTGCCAGCAGTTACCCTACTCACGGAGATACGCAGTATTTT.

The rearrangement links TRBV5-1 to TRBJ1-1, with D possibly matching TRBD1 (6 bases). The germline V gene encodes CDR1 SGHRS and CDR2 YFSETQ. The CDR3 sequence is 13 residues long. The V end lost 6 bases, the J end lost 4 bases, and 13 bases lay between the germline ends. The CDR3 reads CASNQGPSTEAFF. The CDR3 region has the DNA TGCGCCAGCAATCAGGGGCCTAGCACTGAAGCTTTCTTT. The variable domain in full, completed from reference TRBV5-1 and TRBJ1-1, reads KAGVTQTPRYLIKTRGQQVTLSCSPISGHRSVSWYQQTPGQGLQFLFEYFSETQRNKGNFPGRFSGRQFSNSRSEMNVSTLELGDSALYLCASNQGPSTEAFFGQGTRLTVV.

V gene TRBV12-3 or TRBV12-4 combines with J gene TRBJ1-2, with a weak D call TRBD1 (5 bases). The V gene lost 6 bases and the J gene lost 5 bases, with 13 bases spanning the gap. This CDR3 comprises 13 residues. CDR3 coding DNA: TGTGCCAGCAGGAGGAGACGGGGGTATGGCTACACCTTC. It encodes CASRRRRGYGYTF.

CDR3 nucleotide sequence: TGTGCCACCAGCGCGGGCGGGTCCACTAGCACAGATACGCAGTATTTT. Translation: CATSAGGSTSTDTQYF. The chain employs TRBV15 and TRBJ2-3, with D possibly TRBD2 on 5 matching bases. With 5 bases removed from V and 0 bases from J, the gap between germline ends came to 15 bases. Per germline, CDR1 LNHNV and CDR2 YYDKDF (reference sequence). The CDR3 totals 16 residues.

This clonotype was counted a few times. The chain combines TRBV20-1 with TRBJ1-1; TRBD1 aligns across 7 bases. V shed 4 bases, J shed 3 bases, and the junction held 2 bases outside the gene matches. The CDR3 contains 12 residues. The germline CDR1 and CDR2 sequences are DFQATT and SNEGSKA (reference sequence). The CDR3 loop reads CSATQGDTEAFF. CDR3 DNA: TGCAGTGCTACCCAGGGGGACACTGAAGCTTTCTTT.

As DNA, the CDR3 is TGCAGTGCTAGCGGAGTGGCTAGCGGGGGGGCGAAATACAATGAGCAGTACTTC. It encodes CSASGVASGGAKYNEQYF. V gene TRBV20-1 combines with J gene TRBJ2-1, with 12 bases identical to TRBD2. The closer fit of TRBJ2-7 to the DNA end suggests the J call may be wrong. This CDR3 region has 18 residues. CDR1 DFQATT and CDR2 SNEGSKA come from the germline V gene (reference sequence).

V gene TRBV12-5 combines with J gene TRBJ2-3; D gene unclear. The CDR3 spans 15 residues. From germline, CDR1 is LGHNT and CDR2 FRNRAP. V was shortened by 8 bases and J by 3 bases, with 18 bases between the two germline ends. Here the CDR3 DNA reads TGTGCTAGTTCCCCGCAAGGTGATAAAACAGATACGCAGTATTTT. It translates to CASSPQGDKTDTQYF.

Many counts were recorded for this clonotype. The V call is TRBV20-1, the J call TRBJ2-3; D remains unclear. V dropped 7 bases and J dropped 5 bases, with 16 bases sitting between them. Germline CDR1 reads DFQATT; CDR2 reads SNEGSKA (reference sequence). There are 13 residues in the CDR3. The CDR3 DNA is TGCAGTGGGCGTGGGTATCGTGGAGATACGCAGTATTTT. This encodes CSGRGYRGDTQYF.

The rearrangement uses TRBV20-1 and TRBJ1-1; TRBD1 is a possible D gene (5 bases). Germline V lookup: CDR1 DFQATT, CDR2 SNEGSKA (reference sequence). There are 14 residues in the CDR3. With 1 base removed from V and 4 bases from J, the gap between germline ends came to 13 bases. The CDR3 coding sequence is TGCAGTGCTAGAGGGGGCGATCGAATCACTGAAGCTTTCTTT. Protein sequence: CSARGGDRITEAFF.

This clonotype was counted at least ten times. This chain joins TRBV29-1 and TRBJ2-3, with 12 positions matching TRBD1. This CDR3 contains 15 residues. Trimming at V came to 1 base and at J to 3 bases, leaving 2 bases not matched to a gene. Per germline, CDR1 SQVTM and CDR2 ANQGSEA. The CDR3 DNA is TGCAGCGTTGAAGGGGACAGGGGGCGAACAGATACGCAGTATTTT. Translated: CSVEGDRGRTDTQYF.

This clonotype was found many times. The chain joins TRBV4-1 to TRBJ2-5; 8 bases align to TRBD2. Germline V gene lookup returns CDR1 MGHRA and CDR2 YSYEKL. J lost 5 bases, V lost 1 base, and 9 bases had no gene match. This CDR3 region has 16 residues. CDR3 in DNA: TGCGCCAGCAGCCAAGGGTCCAGCGGGGGTAGGGAGACCCAGTACTTC. Translating it yields CASSQGSSGGRETQYF.

This chain connects TRBV2 to TRBJ2-3, with D unresolved. Germline V CDR1 and CDR2: SNHLY, FYNNEI. V was pared by 7 bases and J by 1 base, with 12 bases between. The CDR3 length is 14 residues. In DNA, the CDR3 is TGTGCCAGCAAAATGAGGTGGGGCACAGATACGCAGTATTTT. It yields the protein CASKMRWGTDTQYF.